This entry describes one TCR beta chain. No antigen is known for it. An end of the junction does not agree with germline; a read error may underlie this. The sample belongs to a study of early stage breast cancer tumors. Whole-study results and caveats: Tumors had around 2.5-fold higher T cell density than normal breast. Chain pairing and CD4, CD8 or FOXP3 expression were not captured.

The CDR3 totals 14 residues. The V gene's germline CDR1 is SSHAT and CDR2 FNYEAQ (reference sequence). Each sample had two DNA replicates, around 0.45 ug blood or approximately 1.5 ug tissue. The data were produced by immunoSEQ multiplex PCR, yet TCRdb's version contains in-frame clones alone and is incomplete. The sample has around 51,000 clones, roughly 78% seen once. This sequence joins TRBV7-7 and TRBJ2-7, with 9 bases matching TRBD2. The TCR originated in a person aged 40-50 years with breast cancer. The sequenced material came from blood. CDR3 in DNA: TGTGCTAGCAGCTTTAGCGGGAGCATCCACGAGCAGTACTTC. Its translation is CASSFSGSIHEQYF. The full variable domain, in which reference TRBV7-7 and TRBJ2-7 provide the parts outside the CDR3, is GAGVSQSPRYKVTKRGQDVTLRCDPISSHATLYWYQQALGQGPEFLTYFNYEAQPDKSGLPSDRFSAERPEGSISTLTIQRTEQRDSAMYRCASSFSGSIHEQYFGPGTRLTVT.